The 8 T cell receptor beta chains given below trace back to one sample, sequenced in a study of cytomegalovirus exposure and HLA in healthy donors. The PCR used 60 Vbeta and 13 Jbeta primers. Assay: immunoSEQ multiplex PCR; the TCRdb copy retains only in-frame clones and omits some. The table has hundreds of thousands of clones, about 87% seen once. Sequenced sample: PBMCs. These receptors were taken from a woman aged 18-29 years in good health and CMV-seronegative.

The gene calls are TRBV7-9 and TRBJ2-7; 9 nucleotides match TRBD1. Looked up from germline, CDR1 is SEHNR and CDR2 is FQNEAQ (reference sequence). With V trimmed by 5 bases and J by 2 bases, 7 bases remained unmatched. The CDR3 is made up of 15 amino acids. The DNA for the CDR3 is TGTGCCAGCAGCCTGAGGACAGGGGAGACCTACGAGCAGTACTTC. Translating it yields CASSLRTGETYEQYF.

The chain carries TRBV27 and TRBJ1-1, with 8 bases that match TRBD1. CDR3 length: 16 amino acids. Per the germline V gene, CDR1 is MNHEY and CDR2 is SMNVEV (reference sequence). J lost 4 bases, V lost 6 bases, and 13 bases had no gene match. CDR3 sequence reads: CASSYGQGPGGTEAFF. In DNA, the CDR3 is TGTGCCAGCAGCTACGGACAGGGCCCAGGTGGCACTGAAGCTTTCTTT.

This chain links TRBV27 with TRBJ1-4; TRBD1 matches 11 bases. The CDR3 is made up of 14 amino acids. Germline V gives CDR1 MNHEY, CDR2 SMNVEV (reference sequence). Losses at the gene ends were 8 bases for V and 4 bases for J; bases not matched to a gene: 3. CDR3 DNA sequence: TGTGCCAGCGGACAGGGGGCACGTAATGAAAAACTGTTTTTT. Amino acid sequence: CASGQGARNEKLFF.

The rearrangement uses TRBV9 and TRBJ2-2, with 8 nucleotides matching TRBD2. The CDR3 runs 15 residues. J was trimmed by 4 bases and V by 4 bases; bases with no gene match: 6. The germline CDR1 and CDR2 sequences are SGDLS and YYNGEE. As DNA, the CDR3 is TGTGCCAGCAGCCAAAGCGGGGGTGGCACCGGGGAGCTGTTTTTT. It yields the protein CASSQSGGGTGELFF.

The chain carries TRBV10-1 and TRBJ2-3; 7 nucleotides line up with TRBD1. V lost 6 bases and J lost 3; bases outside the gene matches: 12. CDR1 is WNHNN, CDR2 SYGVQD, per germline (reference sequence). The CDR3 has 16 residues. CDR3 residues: CASSHLGGAGTDTQYF. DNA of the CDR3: TGCGCCAGCAGCCATCTAGGGGGCGCTGGGACAGATACGCAGTATTTT.

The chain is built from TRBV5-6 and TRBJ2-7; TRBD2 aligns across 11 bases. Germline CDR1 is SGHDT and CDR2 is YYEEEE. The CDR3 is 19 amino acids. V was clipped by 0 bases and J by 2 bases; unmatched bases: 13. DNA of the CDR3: TGTGCCAGCAGCTTGGCCGCTAATAGCGGGGGGGCCTATCCCTACGAGCAGTACTTC. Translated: CASSLAANSGGAYPYEQYF.

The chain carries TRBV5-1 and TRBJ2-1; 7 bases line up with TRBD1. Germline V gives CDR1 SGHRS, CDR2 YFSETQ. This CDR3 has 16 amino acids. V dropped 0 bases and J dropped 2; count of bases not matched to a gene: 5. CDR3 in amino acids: CASSLDGQAAYNEQFF. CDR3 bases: TGCGCCAGCAGCTTGGATGGACAGGCAGCCTACAATGAGCAGTTCTTC.

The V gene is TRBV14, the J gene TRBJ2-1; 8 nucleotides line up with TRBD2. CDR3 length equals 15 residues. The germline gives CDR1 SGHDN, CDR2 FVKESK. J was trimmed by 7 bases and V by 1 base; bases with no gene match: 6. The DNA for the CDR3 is TGTGCCAGCAGCCAAGTAGCGGGGCCCGGGAATGAGCAGTTCTTC. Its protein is CASSQVAGPGNEQFF.